This TCR beta chain was sequenced in a study of blood T cell repertoires in COVID-19 (dated by TCRdb to 2019 to 2021). Notes on the research overall: Samples covering the acute and convalescent phases of COVID-19 were provided by collaborators in the United States, Italy and Spain. The prospective study material was composed of cDNA or gDNA derived from T cells, B-cell-depleted T cells, or PBMCs. Subjects who had been exposed to COVID-19, were actively infected with it, or had recovered from it provided the deeply sampled blood TCRbeta repertoires that made up the dataset. The repertoires were released in a freely available public database intended as a resource for research on the immune response to SARS-CoV-2. Samples were obtained from the ongoing ImmuneRACE study (first 160 participants) and from over 1,000 subjects provided by 6 global collaborators. Sample metadata almost always included a de-identified subject ID, COVID-19 status, age in years and sex. Where HLA class I and class II types were available, the types were taken from metadata supplied by the sample provider, not from assay-based typing.

TCRbeta CDR3 regions were amplified from genomic DNA using the immunoSEQ Assay, a bias-controlled multiplex PCR. Per the source publication's procedure: The number of nucleated cells in each sample was estimated by amplification of reference gene primers within the assay. Sequence reads were collapsed and filtered to measure the absolute abundance of every unique TCRbeta CDR3 rearrangement. Productive Simpson clonality was computed per sample as the square root of Simpson's diversity index over productive rearrangements. TCRdb obtained this table from immuneACCESS and retained in-frame rearrangements with V and J assigned. These tables miss some clones; where compared with another copy, unresolved V genes account for less than half of the shortfall, and the remainder is unexplained. The DNA gave D and trimming, while V, J and clone size come from that table. The sample table holds 270,000 or so clones, of which around 89% were seen once. The top ten clones comprise about 4.2% of the sample.

Regarding this clone: Its specific antigen is unknown. The sample holds no much larger clone one base away, and base qualities are not on file.

Whole blood was collected in K2EDTA tubes by collaborating institutions according to the institutions' own protocols. Collaborator samples were shipped for TCRbeta analysis as frozen whole blood, isolated PBMCs, or DNA extracted from either sample type. Broader findings and caveats from the paper: Clinical and demographic metadata were provided uncurated, with the amount varying by source and participant.

Sequenced input: peripheral blood. This TCR derives from a man aged 40-50 years with acute or convalescent COVID-19.

The DNA sequence is given as TGCAGTGCTAGTTTTGGGACAGGGGATCAGCCCCAGCATTTT. The resulting protein is CSASFGTGDQPQHF. In this chain, TRBV20-1 is recombined with TRBJ1-5; TRBD1 aligns with 10 central bases. V trim: 3 bases; J trim: 5 bases; unmatched bases: 4. The germline V gene (reference sequence) provides CDR1 DFQATT and CDR2 SNEGSKA. The CDR3 measures 14 amino acids from cysteine to phenylalanine. Kept here is only the CDR3 DNA, which spans 42 bases and is read in frame from base 1.